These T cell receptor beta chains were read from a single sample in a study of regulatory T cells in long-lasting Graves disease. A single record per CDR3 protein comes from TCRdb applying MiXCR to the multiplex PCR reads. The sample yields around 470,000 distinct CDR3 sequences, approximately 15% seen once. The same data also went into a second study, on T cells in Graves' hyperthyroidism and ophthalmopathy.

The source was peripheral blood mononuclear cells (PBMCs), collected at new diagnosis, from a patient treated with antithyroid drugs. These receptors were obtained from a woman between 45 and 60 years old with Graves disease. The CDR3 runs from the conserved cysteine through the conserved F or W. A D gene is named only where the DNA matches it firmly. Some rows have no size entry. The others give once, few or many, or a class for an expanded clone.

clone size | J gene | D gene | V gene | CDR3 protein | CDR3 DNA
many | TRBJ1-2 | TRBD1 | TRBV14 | CASSFRLQGAAGYTF | TGTGCCAGCAGCTTCCGATTACAGGGGGCGGCTGGCTACACCTTC
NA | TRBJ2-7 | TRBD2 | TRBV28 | CASSSGTSGSISYEQYF | TGTGCCAGCAGCTCCGGGACTAGCGGGAGTATCTCCTACGAGCAGTACTTC
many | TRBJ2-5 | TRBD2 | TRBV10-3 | CAISPLAGGETQYF | TGTGCCATCAGCCCACTAGCGGGAGGAGAGACCCAGTACTTC
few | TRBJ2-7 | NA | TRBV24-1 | CATSGGQEPYEQYF | TGTGCCACCAGTGGCGGGCAGGAACCCTACGAGCAGTACTTC
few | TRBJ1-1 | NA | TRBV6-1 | CASSELRGVYTEASF | TGTGCCAGCAGTGAGCTAAGGGGCGTGTACACTGAAGCTTCCTTT
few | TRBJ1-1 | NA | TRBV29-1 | CSVEYGGRVTEAFF | TGCAGCGTTGAATATGGAGGGAGGGTCACTGAAGCTTTCTTT
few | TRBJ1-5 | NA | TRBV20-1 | CSARDGSGTQPQHF | TGCAGTGCTAGAGATGGGTCAGGCACTCAGCCCCAGCATTTT
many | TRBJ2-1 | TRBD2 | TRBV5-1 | CASRRGGNNEQFF | TGCGCCAGCCGCCGGGGGGGGAACAATGAGCAGTTCTTC
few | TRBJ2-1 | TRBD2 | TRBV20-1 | CSASGTSDNEQFF | TGCAGTGCTAGCGGGACTAGCGACAATGAGCAGTTCTTC
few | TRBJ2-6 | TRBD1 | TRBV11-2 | CASSRYRDRAGANVLTF | TGTGCCAGCAGCCGGTATAGGGACAGGGCAGGGGCCAACGTCCTGACTTTC
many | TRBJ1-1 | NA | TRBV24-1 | CATSDGASAGTEAFF | TGTGCCACCAGTGATGGTGCGTCGGCGGGCACTGAAGCTTTCTTT
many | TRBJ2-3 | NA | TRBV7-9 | CASSLASPGTDTQYF | TGTGCCAGCAGCTTAGCGTCTCCTGGTACAGATACGCAGTATTTT
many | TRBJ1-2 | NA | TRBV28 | CASSLGTRGSDGYTF | TGTGCCAGCAGTCTAGGGACGCGGGGGTCTGACGGCTACACCTTC
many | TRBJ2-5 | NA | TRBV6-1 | CASSPPPSGWKTQYF | TGTGCCAGCAGTCCACCCCCCTCGGGGTGGAAGACCCAGTACTTC
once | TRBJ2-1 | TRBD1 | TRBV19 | CASGGQGANYEQFF | TGTGCCAGTGGGGGACAGGGGGCAAATTATGAGCAGTTCTTC
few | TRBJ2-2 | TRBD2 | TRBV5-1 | CASSLALAGATGELFF | TGCGCCAGCAGCTTGGCACTAGCGGGAGCCACCGGGGAGCTGTTTTTT
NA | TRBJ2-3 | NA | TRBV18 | CASSSMFSADTQYF | TGTGCCAGCTCATCCATGTTTTCCGCCGATACGCAGTATTTT
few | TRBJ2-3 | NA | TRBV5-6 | CASSLSHRLEDRLDTQYF | TGTGCCAGCAGCTTGTCCCATCGTCTCGAAGACAGACTAGATACGCAGTATTTT
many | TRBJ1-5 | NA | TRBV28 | CASRYQGIRDQPQHF | TGTGCCAGCCGTTACCAGGGAATTAGAGATCAGCCCCAGCATTTT
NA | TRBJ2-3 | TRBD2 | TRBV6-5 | CASSYSRSSGFMITDTQYF | TGTGCCAGCAGTTACTCTCGTTCTAGCGGGTTCATGATCACAGATACGCAGTATTTT
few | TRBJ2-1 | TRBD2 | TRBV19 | CASSIDHSGSSYNEQFF | TGTGCCAGTAGTATAGATCATAGCGGGAGCTCCTACAATGAGCAGTTCTTC
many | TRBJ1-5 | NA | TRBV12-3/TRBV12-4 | CASTLGDGFLNQPQHF | TGTGCCAGCACCCTTGGGGACGGATTCCTCAATCAGCCCCAGCATTTT
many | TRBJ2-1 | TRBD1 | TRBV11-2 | CASSYPLPDRVLPRAYNEQFF | TGTGCCAGCAGCTACCCTTTACCGGACAGGGTCCTGCCGCGAGCCTACAATGAGCAGTTCTTC
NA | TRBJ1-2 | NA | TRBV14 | CASSRLLRAANYGYTF | TGTGCCAGCAGCCGACTCCTAAGGGCGGCTAACTATGGCTACACCTTC
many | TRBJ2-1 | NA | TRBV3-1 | CASSQATNNEQFF | TGTGCCAGCAGCCAAGCGACGAACAATGAGCAGTTCTTC
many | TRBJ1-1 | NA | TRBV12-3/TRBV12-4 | CASSHSAGGNTEAFF | TGTGCCAGCAGCCACTCGGCGGGGGGGAACACTGAAGCTTTCTTT
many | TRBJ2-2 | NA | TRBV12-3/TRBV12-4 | CASSLFGTNTGELFF | TGTGCCAGCAGTTTATTTGGGACTAACACCGGGGAGCTGTTTTTT
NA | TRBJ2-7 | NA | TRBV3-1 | CASSSLGGLTYEQYF | TGTGCCAGCAGCTCCCTTGGGGGATTGACCTACGAGCAGTACTTC
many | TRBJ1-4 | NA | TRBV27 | CASSFGQNEKLFF | TGTGCCAGCAGTTTTGGACAGAATGAAAAACTGTTTTTT
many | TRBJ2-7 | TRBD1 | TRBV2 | CASSEGQGLYEQYF | TGTGCCAGCAGTGAGGGACAGGGACTTTACGAGCAGTACTTC
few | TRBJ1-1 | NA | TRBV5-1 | CASSLGPGAEAFF | TGCGCCAGCAGCTTGGGGCCGGGGGCTGAAGCTTTCTTT
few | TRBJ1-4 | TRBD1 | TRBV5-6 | CASSWMRTGAVHTNEKLFF | TGTGCCAGCAGCTGGATGCGGACAGGGGCTGTGCATACTAATGAAAAACTGTTTTTT
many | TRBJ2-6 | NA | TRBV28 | CASSFSGYKYSGANVLTF | TGTGCCAGCAGTTTTTCAGGCTACAAATATTCTGGGGCCAACGTCCTGACTTTC
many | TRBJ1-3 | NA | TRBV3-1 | CASSPTRTVGNTIYF | TGTGCCAGCAGCCCAACAAGGACAGTTGGAAACACCATATATTTT
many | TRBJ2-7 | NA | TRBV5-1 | CASSLGLGPYEQYF | TGCGCCAGCAGCTTGGGGTTAGGACCCTACGAGCAGTACTTC
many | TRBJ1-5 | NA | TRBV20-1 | CSARATPLRNQPQHF | TGCAGTGCTAGAGCCACCCCTCTACGGAATCAGCCCCAGCATTTT
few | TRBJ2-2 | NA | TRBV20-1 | CSARGAARWAGELFF | TGCAGTGCTAGAGGGGCGGCGCGGTGGGCCGGGGAGCTGTTTTTT
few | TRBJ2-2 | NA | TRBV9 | CASSVATMPGIVGELFF | TGTGCCAGCAGCGTAGCCACAATGCCAGGGATTGTCGGGGAGCTGTTTTTT
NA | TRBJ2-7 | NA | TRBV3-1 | CASSQRGTPNYEQYF | TGTGCCAGCAGCCAACGCGGGACTCCTAACTACGAGCAGTACTTC
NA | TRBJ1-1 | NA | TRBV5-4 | CASSLGGAWGTTEAFF | TGTGCCAGCAGCTTGGGGGGGGCCTGGGGAACGACTGAAGCTTTCTTT
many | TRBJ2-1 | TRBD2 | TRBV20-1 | CSAARLWTSGRRRDEQFF | TGCAGTGCTGCCCGACTATGGACTAGCGGGAGGAGACGGGATGAGCAGTTCTTC
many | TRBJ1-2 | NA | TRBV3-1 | CASSQPGSVFGYTF | TGTGCCAGCAGCCAACCAGGATCGGTGTTTGGCTACACCTTC
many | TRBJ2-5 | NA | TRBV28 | CASSFLGDLLVETQYF | TGTGCCAGCAGCTTCCTCGGAGATCTCTTAGTAGAGACCCAGTACTTC
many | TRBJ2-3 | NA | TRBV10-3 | CAISEFGGTDTQYF | TGTGCCATCAGTGAGTTTGGGGGCACAGATACGCAGTATTTT
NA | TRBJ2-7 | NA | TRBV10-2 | CASMRGRTISSYEQYF | TGCGCCAGCATGAGGGGGAGGACGATCAGCTCCTACGAGCAGTACTTC
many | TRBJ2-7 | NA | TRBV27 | CASSVTHGGKPYEQYF | TGTGCCAGCAGTGTTACCCATGGAGGGAAGCCCTACGAGCAGTACTTC